Listed below are T cell receptor beta chains from one sample, sequenced in a study of human T cells and chemical hapten exposure. From the RACE reads, TCRdb called clonotypes with MiXCR, one entry per CDR3 protein. Seen here are some 81,000 distinct CDR3 sequences, around 10% observed once, and the top ten hold 1.5% to 2%. This sample comprised whole blood, obtained in connection with sensitization to the hapten diphenylcyclopropenone (DPC). The receptors originated from a man aged 18 to 30 with alopecia areata. Some clones in this sample may be carry-over from other donors' samples. Both conserved end residues are part of each CDR3. D genes are given only for firm matches. Part of the rows lack a size; the others show once, few, many or a class for expanded clones.

cdr3_nt cdr3_aa d_call clone_size j_call v_call
TGTGCCACCAGCAGAGATGTAGTCGAACGGGAACTCTCTGGCTACACCTTC CATSRDVVERELSGYTF NA many TRBJ1-2 TRBV15
TGTGCCAGCAGCTCCGACCACGGGGGCAAAAACATTCAGTACTTC CASSSDHGGKNIQYF NA many TRBJ2-4 TRBV11-2
TGTGCCAGCAGTGAATCGGGGGGATCCTACAATGAGCAGTTCTTC CASSESGGSYNEQFF TRBD2 many TRBJ2-1 TRBV2
TGTGCCAGCAGCTTAGCGCCAGGAGTTAACACTGAAGCTTTCTTT CASSLAPGVNTEAFF NA few TRBJ1-1 TRBV7-6
TGTGCCAGCACCATACCAGGACTAGCGGGAATTTCTGATACGCAGTATTTT CASTIPGLAGISDTQYF TRBD2 NA TRBJ2-3 TRBV7-2
TGTGCCAGCTCGCGATACCTCGGAGGGGTAATTCAAGAGACCCAGTACTTC CASSRYLGGVIQETQYF NA few TRBJ2-5 TRBV25-1
TGTGCTAGTGGTTTGGGACAGGTCCAGATTAGCAATCAGCCCCAGCATTTT CASGLGQVQISNQPQHF NA few TRBJ1-5 TRBV12-5
TGTGCCAGCAGCTACACCGGGGAGCTGTTTTTT CASSYTGELFF NA many TRBJ2-2 TRBV12-3/TRBV12-4
TGTGCCAGCAGTCCTACCCTGAACACCGGGGAGCTGTTTTTT CASSPTLNTGELFF NA NA TRBJ2-2 TRBV12-3/TRBV12-4
TGTGCCAGCAGCTTGGAGGCGGTAGCTAACTATGGCTACACCTTC CASSLEAVANYGYTF NA NA TRBJ1-2 TRBV5-5
TGCAGTGCTAATCCCGAGGGACAGACGTACACTGAAGCTTTCTTT CSANPEGQTYTEAFF TRBD1 many TRBJ1-1 TRBV20-1
TGCAGCGCTTTCCCACAGGGTGAAGCTTTCTTT CSAFPQGEAFF NA NA TRBJ1-1 TRBV29-1
TGTGCCAGCAGTTTTGTTGGGCGGGGGGGCCGTGATACGCAGTATTTT CASSFVGRGGRDTQYF TRBD2 few TRBJ2-3 TRBV6-8
TGCAGCGTTGTTACTACGACCCTTTACAATGAGCAGTTCTTC CSVVTTTLYNEQFF NA few TRBJ2-1 TRBV29-1
TGTGCCAGCAGCTTGGAGGGCAGGGTCCACGAGCAGTACTTC CASSLEGRVHEQYF NA many TRBJ2-7 TRBV5-4
TGTGCCAGCAGCTTAGATCCGGGACTACAAGAGACCCAGTACTTC CASSLDPGLQETQYF TRBD2 few TRBJ2-5 TRBV11-3
TGTGCCAGCAGCCCGACGACGGATAACACCGGGGAGCTGTTTTTT CASSPTTDNTGELFF NA few TRBJ2-2 TRBV5-4
TGTGCCAGCAGCCACGCACGGGCTGAAGCTTTCTTT CASSHARAEAFF NA NA TRBJ1-1 TRBV3-1
TGCGCCAGCAGCTTCGGGGGTGTGGACGAGCAGTACTTC CASSFGGVDEQYF NA few TRBJ2-7 TRBV5-1
TGTGCCAGCAGCCAAGCCCTGCTAGCCAAAAACATTCAGTACTTC CASSQALLAKNIQYF NA few TRBJ2-4 TRBV3-1
TGTGCCAGCAGCTTAGAACCCGCCACTGAAGCTTTCTTT CASSLEPATEAFF NA many TRBJ1-1 TRBV7-2
TGTGCCAGCTCACCACAGGCCGGGGATCAGCCCCAGCATTTT CASSPQAGDQPQHF NA many TRBJ1-5 TRBV18
TGTGCCAGCAGCTTTTTGGCCAACCATGAAAAACTGTTTTTT CASSFLANHEKLFF NA NA TRBJ1-4 TRBV7-9
TGTGCCAGCAGTTACGAGGACGGAGGCCAAGAGACCCAGTACTTC CASSYEDGGQETQYF NA NA TRBJ2-5 TRBV6-5
TGTGCCAGCAGCCCCGCCCCGGCAGGGGCCATTCTCCAATTGCAGTATTTT CASSPAPAGAILQLQYF NA many TRBJ2-3 TRBV7-8
TGTGCCAGCAGCCCAGTGGTGGCGGTGGCTTTAAATCCCCTCCACTTT CASSPVVAVALNPLHF NA NA TRBJ1-6 TRBV7-2